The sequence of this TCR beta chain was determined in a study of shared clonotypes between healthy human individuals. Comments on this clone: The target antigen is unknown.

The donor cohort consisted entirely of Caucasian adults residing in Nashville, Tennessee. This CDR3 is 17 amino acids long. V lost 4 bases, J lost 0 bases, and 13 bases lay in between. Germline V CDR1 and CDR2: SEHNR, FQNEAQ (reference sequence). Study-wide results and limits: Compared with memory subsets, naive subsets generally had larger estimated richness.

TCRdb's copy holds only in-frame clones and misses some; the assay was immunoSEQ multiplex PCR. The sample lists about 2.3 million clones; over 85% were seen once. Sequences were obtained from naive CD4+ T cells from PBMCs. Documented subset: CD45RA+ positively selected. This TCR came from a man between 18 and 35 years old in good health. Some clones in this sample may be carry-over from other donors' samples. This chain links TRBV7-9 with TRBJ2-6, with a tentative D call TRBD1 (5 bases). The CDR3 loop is CASSSGLNPSGANVLTF. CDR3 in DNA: TGTGCCAGCAGCTCAGGGTTAAATCCCTCTGGGGCCAACGTCCTGACTTTC.